This entry lists 14 T cell receptor beta chains sequenced from one sample in a study of blood T cell repertoires in COVID-19. Clones were read by immunoSEQ multiplex PCR, and TCRdb kept only the in-frame ones, dropping some. Among 170,000 or so clones, over 80% were seen once, and the ten largest hold 2.5% to 3.5%. Material: peripheral blood. The receptors were sampled from a woman in her fifties or sixties with acute or convalescent COVID-19.

The chain is built from TRBV20-1 and TRBJ2-7; TRBD1 matches 8 bases. The CDR3 sequence is 14 residues long. Trimming cost V 3 bases and J 0 bases; bases outside gene matches: 4. Germline CDR1 is DFQATT and CDR2 is SNEGSKA (reference sequence). The CDR3 here is CSASGQGSSYEQYF. In nucleotides, the CDR3 is TGCAGTGCTAGTGGACAGGGAAGCTCCTACGAGCAGTACTTC.

This chain connects TRBV5-1 to TRBJ2-3; 8 bases fit TRBD2. The CDR3 totals 15 residues. V lost 4 bases to trimming and J lost 2 bases; unmatched junction nucleotides: 6. Germline values: CDR1 SGHRS, CDR2 YFSETQ. The CDR3 reads CASSRTSGVTDTQYF. In DNA form, the CDR3 reads TGCGCCAGCAGCCGCACTAGCGGTGTCACAGATACGCAGTATTTT.

The rearrangement joins TRBV5-4 to TRBJ2-3; a possible D gene is TRBD2 (6 bases). Germline CDR1 and CDR2: SGHNT and YYREEE (reference sequence). V was trimmed by 3 bases and J by 0 bases, leaving 8 bases between them. This CDR3 region has 14 residues. The CDR3 sequence is CASSSGVSTDTQYF. The CDR3 nucleotides read TGTGCCAGCAGCTCGGGGGTTAGCACAGATACGCAGTATTTT.

V usage is TRBV6-2 or TRBV6-3 and J usage is TRBJ2-4; 8 bases map to TRBD2. Germline CDR1 MNHEY, CDR2 SVGEGT. With 6 bases clipped from V and 6 bases from J, the junction kept 7 bases outside the gene matches. The CDR3 has 14 residues. CDR3 DNA: TGTGCCAGCAGCCACGGGGGGGCTGCAAACATTCAGTACTTC. Protein sequence: CASSHGGAANIQYF.

This clone occurred once. This chain links TRBV10-3 with TRBJ1-5; 9 nucleotides match TRBD1. Per germline, CDR1 ENHRY and CDR2 SYGVKD. The V gene end was trimmed by 2 bases and the J gene end by 4 bases; junction bases not matched to a gene: 9. CDR3 size: 17 residues. CDR3 nucleotide sequence: TGTGCCATCAGTGAGAAGACAGGGGGGAGGTCTAATCAGCCCCAGCATTTT. It codes for CAISEKTGGRSNQPQHF.

The CDR3 region is CASMPAGGSYQETQYF. Here the CDR3 DNA reads TGCGCCAGCATGCCAGCAGGGGGGTCGTACCAAGAGACCCAGTACTTC. The chain couples TRBV5-1 to TRBJ2-5; perhaps TRBD1 as D (7 bases). Trimming took 6 bases from V and 0 from J, leaving 18 bases between them. CDR1 SGHRS and CDR2 YFSETQ come from the germline V gene. The CDR3 has 16 amino acids.

V is TRBV6-1 and J is TRBJ2-7, with D possibly being TRBD1 (8 bases). CDR3 length equals 17 residues. Trimming cost V 3 bases and J 0 bases, with 18 bases left between them. Germline lookup yields CDR1 MNHNS and CDR2 SASEGT. The CDR3 DNA is TGTGCCAGCAGTGAGACTAGCAGGGGGCCCCTCTCCTACGAGCAGTACTTC. As protein: CASSETSRGPLSYEQYF.

V gene TRBV28 combines with J gene TRBJ2-7; 9 bases align to TRBD1. This CDR3 has 14 residues. CDR1 is MDHEN, CDR2 SYDVKM, per germline. Unmatched junction bases numbered 6, after V lost 5 bases and J lost 4 bases. The CDR3 DNA is TGTGCCAGCAGTCCAGGGACAGGGAGGTACGAGCAGTACTTC. Translated, it gives CASSPGTGRYEQYF.

The chain recombines TRBV10-3 with TRBJ1-2, with a tentative D call TRBD1 (5 bases). The CDR3 totals 12 residues. Deletions cut 7 bases from V and 10 bases from J, with 16 bases between. Per the germline V gene, CDR1 is ENHRY and CDR2 is SYGVKD. The CDR3 DNA sequence: TGTGCCATCAACCCGGGACTGCCCCCCTACACCTTC. It encodes CAINPGLPPYTF.

The chain uses TRBV19 and TRBJ1-5; TRBD1 aligns across 7 bases. The CDR3 has 13 amino acids. Germline V lookup: CDR1 LNHDA, CDR2 SQIVND (reference sequence). The V and J ends lost 4 bases and 7 bases, in that order; junction bases with no gene match: 4. This CDR3 reads CASSNTGVQPQHF. Written as DNA, the CDR3 is TGTGCCAGTAGTAACACAGGGGTACAGCCCCAGCATTTT. Full variable domain (rest looked up from reference TRBV19 and TRBJ1-5): DGGITQSPKYLFRKEGQNVTLSCEQNLNHDAMYWYRQDPGQGLRLIYYSQIVNDFQKGDIAEGYSVSREKKESFPLTVTSAQKNPTAFYLCASSNTGVQPQHFGDGTRLSIL.

The chain recombines TRBV11-2 with TRBJ2-7; 9 nucleotides match TRBD2. This CDR3 is 15 amino acids long. Germline CDR1 SGHAT, CDR2 FQNNGV. V was clipped by 2 bases and J by 2 bases; unmatched bases: 4. DNA for the CDR3: TGTGCCAGCAGCTTAAGTAGCGGGGGACCCTACGAGCAGTACTTC. It translates to CASSLSSGGPYEQYF.

The V and J genes are TRBV9 and TRBJ2-1, with 10 bases fitting TRBD1. With V trimmed by 2 bases and J by 2 bases, 1 base remained unmatched. From germline, CDR1 is SGDLS and CDR2 YYNGEE. The CDR3 spans 15 residues. CDR3 residues: CASSVDRGTYNEQFF. The CDR3 DNA is TGTGCCAGCAGCGTGGACAGGGGGACCTACAATGAGCAGTTCTTC.

This chain links TRBV3-1 (or the pseudogene TRBV3-2) with TRBJ1-2, with TRBD1 identical over 7 bases. Trimming removed 3 bases from V and 4 bases from J; junction bases left unmatched: 5. The germline V gene has CDR1 LGHDT and CDR2 YNNKEL (reference sequence). The CDR3 has 14 amino acids. DNA for the CDR3: TGTGCCAGCAGCCAGGAGACAGGGATCTATGGCTACACCTTC. It encodes CASSQETGIYGYTF.

This clone is a singleton in its sample. The chain carries TRBV6-2 or TRBV6-3 and TRBJ1-4; D gene ambiguous. V lost 2 bases to trimming and J lost 4 bases, with 8 bases between them. Germline V lookup: CDR1 MNHEY, CDR2 SVGEGT. This CDR3 is 14 amino acids long. The CDR3 reads CASSYPRVNEKLFF. For the CDR3, the DNA is TGTGCCAGCAGTTACCCTCGGGTTAATGAAAAACTGTTTTTT.